Sequencing of this T cell receptor beta chain was carried out in a study of cytomegalovirus exposure and HLA in healthy donors. The PCR employed 60 Vbeta primers together with 13 Jbeta primers. The method was immunoSEQ multiplex PCR; TCRdb's version includes in-frame clones alone and lacks a portion of them. The sample contains fewer than 200,000 clones, over 70% of which appear only once. Specimen: PBMCs. The TCR originated in a man aged 18 to 29 in good health and CMV-seropositive.

The CDR3: CASSQDWSHGYTF. In nucleotides, the CDR3 is TGCGCCAGCAGCCAAGATTGGAGTCACGGCTACACCTTC. V gene TRBV4-3 combines with J gene TRBJ1-2; D remains ambiguous. The CDR3 length is 13 residues. V was shortened by 0 bases and J by 8 bases, with 10 bases between the two germline ends. The germline V gene encodes CDR1 LGHNA and CDR2 YSLEER.